Listed here are 18 T cell receptor beta chains from one sample, sequenced in a study of blood T cell repertoires in COVID-19. Measured with immunoSEQ multiplex PCR; TCRdb has only the in-frame clones, and not every one. The sample lists 200,000 to 300,000 clones, around 83% occurring once. The sample comprised peripheral blood. These receptors all stem from a woman aged 40 to 50 who had recovered from COVID-19.

The rearrangement joins TRBV6-5 to TRBJ1-6; a possible D gene is TRBD1 (6 bases). The CDR3 runs 13 residues. Trimming shortened V by 6 bases and J by 10 bases, and 13 bases separated the two germline ends. Germline V gene sequence: CDR1 MNHEY, CDR2 SVGAGI. CDR3 nucleotides: TGTGCCAGCAGAGCTTACAGGGACTCACCCCTCCACTTT. Amino acid sequence: CASRAYRDSPLHF.

CDR3 protein: CASSVDRPSTDTQYF. The CDR3 region has the DNA TGTGCCAGCAGCGTAGACAGGCCTAGCACAGATACGCAGTATTTT. This sequence joins TRBV9 and TRBJ2-3, with D possibly matching TRBD1 (5 bases). The germline V gene encodes CDR1 SGDLS and CDR2 YYNGEE. The CDR3 length is 15 residues. Trimming removed 0 bases at V and 0 bases at J, with 8 bases between.

In its sample, this clone was seen a few times. In the same sample, other DNA sequences code for this CDR3. The CDR3 loop is CASSYSRNTEAFF. The CDR3 DNA is TGTGCCAGCAGTTACTCCAGGAACACTGAAGCTTTCTTT. The rearrangement joins TRBV6-6 to TRBJ1-1; no firm D call. V lost 0 bases and J 1 base, leaving 3 bases between the germline ends. This CDR3 comprises 13 residues. The germline gives CDR1 MNHNY, CDR2 SVGAGI (reference sequence).

The CDR3 nucleotides read TGTGCCAGCAGCCCCAGACAGGGGACCGAAAAACTGTTTTTT. Its translation: CASSPRQGTEKLFF. V and J are TRBV11-1 and TRBJ1-4, with TRBD1 identical over 8 bases. The germline gives CDR1 SGHAT, CDR2 FQDESV (reference sequence). The V and J ends lost 5 bases and 8 bases, in that order; junction bases with no gene match: 7. The CDR3 consists of 14 residues.

The V call is TRBV15, the J call TRBJ2-2; TRBD2 matches 7 bases. The CDR3 totals 13 residues. Germline lookup yields CDR1 LNHNV and CDR2 YYDKDF (reference sequence). The V segment lost 8 bases and the J segment 6 bases; nucleotides outside the gene matches: 6. CDR3 region: CATGEGLAGELFF. In DNA form, the CDR3 reads TGTGCCACCGGGGAGGGACTCGCCGGGGAGCTGTTTTTT.

This clone is a singleton in its sample. V gene TRBV3-1 (or the pseudogene TRBV3-2) combines with J gene TRBJ1-2; D might be TRBD1 (6 bases). Germline lookup yields CDR1 LGHDT and CDR2 YNNKEL (reference sequence). V lost 4 bases, J lost 6 bases, and 24 bases lay in between. This CDR3 spans 17 amino acids. This chain's CDR3 is CASSRSGGTTFGNGYTF. Written as DNA, the CDR3 is TGTGCCAGCAGCCGTTCGGGGGGGACAACTTTCGGGAATGGCTACACCTTC.

This chain links TRBV5-4 with TRBJ2-5, with 7 bases identical to TRBD2. V dropped 4 bases and J dropped 3; count of bases not matched to a gene: 15. CDR3 size: 17 residues. From germline, CDR1 is SGHNT and CDR2 YYREEE (reference sequence). The DNA for the CDR3 is TGTGCCAGCAGCGGACTAGAGCATAGCGGCCTAAAAGAGACCCAGTACTTC. Translating gives CASSGLEHSGLKETQYF.

The table lists this clone with a few counts. The genes are TRBV3-1 (or the pseudogene TRBV3-2) and TRBJ2-2; no clear D gene. The CDR3 contains 13 residues. The germline CDR1 and CDR2 sequences are LGHDT and YNNKEL (reference sequence). V gave up 1 base and J gave up 6 bases, with 6 bases separating them. In DNA form, the CDR3 reads TGTGCCAGCAGCCAAGGACGGGCCGGGGAGCTGTTTTTT. Its protein product is CASSQGRAGELFF.

The chain has TRBV14 and TRBJ2-1; D perhaps matches TRBD2 (5 bases). The CDR3 has 15 residues. CDR1 is SGHDN and CDR2 is FVKESK in the germline V gene. V dropped 0 bases and J dropped 7 bases, with 13 bases sitting between them. DNA for the CDR3: TGTGCCAGCAGCCAAGATCTCGGGGTTAGAAATGAGCAGTTCTTC. This sequence encodes CASSQDLGVRNEQFF.

This rearrangement joins TRBV2 to TRBJ1-4, with D perhaps TRBD1 (5 bases). The CDR3 contains 15 residues. CDR1 is SNHLY and CDR2 is FYNNEI in the germline V gene. Trimming removed 7 bases at V and 5 bases at J, with 17 bases between. This chain's CDR3 is CASTGARDSNEKLFF. As DNA, the CDR3 is TGTGCCAGCACTGGGGCGAGGGACTCCAATGAAAAACTGTTTTTT.

The chain employs TRBV28 and TRBJ1-5; the D gene is possibly TRBD1 (5 bases). CDR3 length: 15 amino acids. The germline V and J ends were trimmed by 5 bases and 3 bases, with 14 bases remaining between them. Germline assignment: CDR1 MDHEN and CDR2 SYDVKM. The CDR3 bases are TGTGCCAGCAGTCTCCCAGGGAATCACAATCAGCCCCAGCATTTT. Protein: CASSLPGNHNQPQHF.

The chain employs TRBV5-5 and TRBJ1-6; D ambiguous. The CDR3 has 14 amino acids. From germline, CDR1 is SGHKS and CDR2 YYEKEE (reference sequence). Trimming took 4 bases from V and 3 from J, leaving 8 bases between them. The CDR3 DNA follows: TGTGCCAGCAGCATACAGATCTATAATTCACCCCTCCACTTT. Protein sequence: CASSIQIYNSPLHF.

The rearrangement links TRBV3-1 (or the pseudogene TRBV3-2) to TRBJ1-2; D is undetermined. The CDR3 spans 15 residues. V was trimmed by 0 bases and J by 3 bases, leaving 11 bases between them. CDR1 and CDR2 from the germline V gene are LGHDT and YNNKEL (reference sequence). The CDR3 region has the DNA TGTGCCAGCAGCCAAGAAGGGAGCGGAGACTATGGCTACACCTTC. Its protein is CASSQEGSGDYGYTF.

The V gene is TRBV28, the J gene TRBJ1-1; TRBD1 is a possible D gene (6 bases). The V gene lost 7 bases and the J gene lost 1 base, with 16 bases spanning the gap. The CDR3 runs to 15 residues. The germline V gene has CDR1 MDHEN and CDR2 SYDVKM. Written as DNA, the CDR3 is TGTGCCAGCACCACGGCGGGGGCGACGAACACTGAAGCTTTCTTT. This translates into CASTTAGATNTEAFF.

V and J are TRBV6-4 and TRBJ1-5; D not certain. The V gene's germline CDR1 is MRHNA and CDR2 SNTAGT. The CDR3 consists of 13 residues. V was pared by 5 bases and J by 2 bases, with 7 bases between. The CDR3 bases are TGTGCCAGCAGTCTCAGCGGCAATCAGCCCCAGCATTTT. This gives the protein CASSLSGNQPQHF.

This chain links TRBV5-5 with TRBJ1-2; D possibly corresponds to TRBD1 (6 bases). Germline CDR1 is SGHKS and CDR2 is YYEKEE (reference sequence). CDR3 size: 15 residues. Trimming shortened V by 3 bases and J by 4 bases, and 16 bases separated the two germline ends. CDR3 protein: CASSWGAGEFYGYTF. The CDR3, as DNA: TGTGCCAGCAGCTGGGGAGCAGGGGAGTTCTATGGCTACACCTTC. Full variable domain (missing parts from reference TRBV5-5 and TRBJ1-2): DAGVTQSPTHLIKTRGQQVTLRCSPISGHKSVSWYQQVLGQGPQFIFQYYEKEERGRGNFPDRFSARQFPNYSSELNVNALLLGDSALYLCASSWGAGEFYGYTFGSGTRLTVV.

The chain joins TRBV28 to TRBJ2-7, with D uncertain. The germline CDR1 and CDR2 sequences are MDHEN and SYDVKM. The CDR3 runs 13 residues. The V gene lost 3 bases and the J gene lost 2 bases, with 8 bases spanning the gap. In DNA, the CDR3 is TGTGCCAGCAGTTTCCCAGACACCTACGAGCAGTACTTC. This sequence encodes CASSFPDTYEQYF. Based on the CDR3 plus reference TRBV28 and TRBJ2-7, the full variable domain is DVKVTQSSRYLVKRTGEKVFLECVQDMDHENMFWYRQDPGLGLRLIYFSYDVKMKEKGDIPEGYSVSREKKERFSLILESASTNQTSMYLCASSFPDTYEQYFGPGTRLTVT.

This chain connects TRBV5-4 to TRBJ2-2, with TRBD1 identical over 9 bases. The CDR3 runs to 15 residues. V shed 7 bases and J 8 bases; nucleotides not matched to a gene: 12. The V gene's germline CDR1 is SGHNT and CDR2 YYREEE (reference sequence). CDR3 DNA: TGTGCCAGCGGCCGGGACAGGGACCTTCGGGGGGAGCTGTTTTTT. Translation gives CASGRDRDLRGELFF.